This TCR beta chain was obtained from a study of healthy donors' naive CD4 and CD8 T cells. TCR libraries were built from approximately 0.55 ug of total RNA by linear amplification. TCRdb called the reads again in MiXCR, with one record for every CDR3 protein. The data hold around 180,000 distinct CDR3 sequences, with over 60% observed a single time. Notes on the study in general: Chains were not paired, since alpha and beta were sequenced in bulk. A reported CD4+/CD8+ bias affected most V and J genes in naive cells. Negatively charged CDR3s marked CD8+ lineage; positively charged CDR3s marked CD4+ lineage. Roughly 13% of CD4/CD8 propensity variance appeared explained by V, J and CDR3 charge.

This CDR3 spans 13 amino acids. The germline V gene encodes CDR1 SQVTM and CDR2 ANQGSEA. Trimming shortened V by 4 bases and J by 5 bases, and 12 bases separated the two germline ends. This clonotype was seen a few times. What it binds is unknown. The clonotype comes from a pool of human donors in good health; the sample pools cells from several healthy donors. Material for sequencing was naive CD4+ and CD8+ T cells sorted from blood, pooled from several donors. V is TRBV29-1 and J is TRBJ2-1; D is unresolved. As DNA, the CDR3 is TGCAGCGTTGCAGTTCAGCTACACAATGAGCAGTTCTTC. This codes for CSVAVQLHNEQFF.